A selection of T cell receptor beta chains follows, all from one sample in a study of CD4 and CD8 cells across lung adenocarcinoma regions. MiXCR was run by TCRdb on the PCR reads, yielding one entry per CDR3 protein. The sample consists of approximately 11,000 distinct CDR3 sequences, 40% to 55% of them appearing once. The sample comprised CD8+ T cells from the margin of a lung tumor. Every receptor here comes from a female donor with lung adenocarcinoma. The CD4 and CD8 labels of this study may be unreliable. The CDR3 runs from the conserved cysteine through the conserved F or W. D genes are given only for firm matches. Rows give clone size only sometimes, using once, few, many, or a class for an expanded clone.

cdr3_aa: CASSLSGHSTDIQYF; cdr3_nt: TGTGCCAGCAGCTTATCGGGTCATAGCACAGATATTCAGTATTTT; j_call: TRBJ2-3; d_call: -; clone_size: -; v_call: TRBV7-6
cdr3_aa: CASSFSGGVDTQYF; cdr3_nt: TGTGCCAGCAGCTTTTCCGGCGGGGTAGATACGCAGTATTTT; j_call: TRBJ2-3; d_call: -; clone_size: medium-sized; v_call: TRBV7-2
cdr3_aa: CASSTSGTSTDTQYF; cdr3_nt: TGTGCCAGCAGCACATCCGGGACTAGCACAGATACGCAGTATTTT; j_call: TRBJ2-3; d_call: -; clone_size: few; v_call: TRBV6-1
cdr3_aa: CASSEAPQGAYEQYF; cdr3_nt: TGTGCCAGCAGTGAAGCGCCTCAGGGGGCCTACGAGCAGTACTTC; j_call: TRBJ2-7; d_call: TRBD1; clone_size: -; v_call: TRBV6-1
cdr3_aa: CASKRSGGTDTQYF; cdr3_nt: TGTGCCAGCAAGCGAAGCGGGGGCACAGATACGCAGTATTTT; j_call: TRBJ2-3; d_call: TRBD2; clone_size: medium-sized; v_call: TRBV27
cdr3_aa: CASSLVSYEQYF; cdr3_nt: TGTGCCAGCAGTCTCGTTTCCTACGAGCAGTACTTC; j_call: TRBJ2-7; d_call: -; clone_size: -; v_call: TRBV6-1
cdr3_aa: CASSPQTWTGTEALYF; cdr3_nt: TGTGCCAGCAGCCCCCAAACTTGGACAGGCACCGAGGCGCTGTATTTT; j_call: TRBJ2-3; d_call: TRBD1; clone_size: -; v_call: TRBV7-8
cdr3_aa: CASSVGRGEETQYF; cdr3_nt: TGCGCCAGCAGTGTCGGAAGAGGAGAAGAGACCCAGTACTTC; j_call: TRBJ2-5; d_call: -; clone_size: medium-sized; v_call: TRBV10-1
cdr3_aa: CASRTGLAGEHHQYF; cdr3_nt: TGTGCCAGCAGAACGGGACTAGCGGGGGAACACCACCAGTACTTC; j_call: TRBJ2-5; d_call: TRBD2; clone_size: -; v_call: TRBV12-3/TRBV12-4
cdr3_aa: CASSPGQDPIGNTGELFF; cdr3_nt: TGTGCCAGCAGTCCGGGACAGGATCCAATCGGGAACACCGGGGAGCTGTTTTTT; j_call: TRBJ2-2; d_call: TRBD1; clone_size: -; v_call: TRBV27
cdr3_aa: CASRPLIGPGYTF; cdr3_nt: TGTGCCAGCAGGCCACTCATAGGACCTGGCTACACCTTC; j_call: TRBJ1-2; d_call: -; clone_size: -; v_call: TRBV6-1
cdr3_aa: CASSAGEAGANVLTF; cdr3_nt: TGTGCCAGCAGTGCGGGGGAAGCTGGGGCCAACGTCCTGACTTTC; j_call: TRBJ2-6; d_call: -; clone_size: -; v_call: TRBV6-1
cdr3_aa: CASSTTGTNELFF; cdr3_nt: TGTGCCAGCAGTACCACAGGTACCAATGAGCTGTTTTTC; j_call: TRBJ2-1; d_call: -; clone_size: -; v_call: TRBV27
cdr3_aa: CASRRQGSDTQYF; cdr3_nt: TGTGCCAGCAGAAGACAGGGGTCAGATACGCAGTATTTT; j_call: TRBJ2-3; d_call: TRBD1; clone_size: few; v_call: TRBV27
cdr3_aa: CASTTIQGDSGANVLTF; cdr3_nt: TGTGCCAGCACTACCATACAGGGAGACTCTGGGGCCAACGTCCTGACTTTC; j_call: TRBJ2-6; d_call: -; clone_size: -; v_call: TRBV6-1
cdr3_aa: CASSDSSGGADTQYF; cdr3_nt: TGTGCCAGCAGTGACTCTAGCGGGGGGGCAGATACGCAGTATTTT; j_call: TRBJ2-3; d_call: TRBD2; clone_size: medium-sized; v_call: TRBV6-4
cdr3_aa: CASSLPETQETQYF; cdr3_nt: TGTGCCAGCAGTTTGCCAGAAACTCAAGAGACCCAGTACTTC; j_call: TRBJ2-5; d_call: -; clone_size: -; v_call: TRBV12-3/TRBV12-4
cdr3_aa: CSAPRGDSDYNEQFF; cdr3_nt: TGCAGTGCCCCGAGAGGGGACAGCGACTACAATGAGCAGTTCTTC; j_call: TRBJ2-1; d_call: TRBD1; clone_size: -; v_call: TRBV20-1
cdr3_aa: CASGRQGDYEQYF; cdr3_nt: TGTGCCAGCGGGAGACAGGGGGATTACGAGCAGTACTTC; j_call: TRBJ2-7; d_call: TRBD1; clone_size: -; v_call: TRBV12-3/TRBV12-4